This record concerns one T cell receptor (beta chain) sequence. Its target is not known. The data were obtained in a study of cytomegalovirus exposure and HLA in healthy donors. Study conclusions and caveats: An observed cluster of highly shared sequence variants was recorded as a likely sequencing artifact. More clonal expansion characterized HLA-associated TCR beta chains than equally common others in a later analysis. It was confirmed in vitro that a few of the CMV-associated chains were specific for CMV antigens.

The PCR contained 60 Vbeta and 13 Jbeta primers. Sequencing was performed with immunoSEQ multiplex PCR; in TCRdb, only in-frame clones are kept and a portion is missing. There are 190,000 or so clones in the sample; 80% occur only once, and 0.65% lies in the top ten. V shed 8 bases and J shed 4 bases, with 12 bases lying between them. This CDR3 is built from 13 residues. Germline V gives CDR1 SGHDN, CDR2 FVKESK. V and J are TRBV14 and TRBJ2-1; perhaps TRBD2 as D (5 bases). This receptor was obtained from a boy aged 5-17 years in good health and CMV-seronegative. Sequenced material: PBMCs. Here the CDR3 reads CASSASRYNEQFF. CDR3 DNA: TGTGCCAGCTCTGCTAGCCGGTACAATGAGCAGTTCTTC.